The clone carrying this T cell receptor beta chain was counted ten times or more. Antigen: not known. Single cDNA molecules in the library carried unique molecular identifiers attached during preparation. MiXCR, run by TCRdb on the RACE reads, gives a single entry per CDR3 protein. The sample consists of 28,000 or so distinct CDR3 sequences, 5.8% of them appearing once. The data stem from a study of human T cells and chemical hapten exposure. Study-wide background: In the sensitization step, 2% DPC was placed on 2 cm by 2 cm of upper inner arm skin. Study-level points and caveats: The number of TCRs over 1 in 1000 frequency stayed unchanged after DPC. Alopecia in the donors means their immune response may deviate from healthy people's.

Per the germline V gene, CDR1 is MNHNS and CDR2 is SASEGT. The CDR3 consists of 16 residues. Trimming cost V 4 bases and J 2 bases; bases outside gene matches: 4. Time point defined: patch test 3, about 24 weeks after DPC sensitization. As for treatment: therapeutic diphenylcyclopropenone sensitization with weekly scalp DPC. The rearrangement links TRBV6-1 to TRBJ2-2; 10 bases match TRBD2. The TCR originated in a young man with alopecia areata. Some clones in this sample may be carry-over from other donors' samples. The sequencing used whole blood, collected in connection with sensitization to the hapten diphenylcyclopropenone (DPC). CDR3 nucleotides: TGTGCCAGCAGTGGGGTAGCGGGGGGTAACACCGGGGAGCTGTTTTTT. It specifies CASSGVAGGNTGELFF.